The sample holds a few counts of the clone carrying this T cell receptor beta chain. Germline CDR1 SEHNR, CDR2 FQNEAQ (reference sequence). J lost 5 bases, V lost 6 bases, and 10 bases had no gene match. CDR3 size: 15 residues. The sample comes from a study of Graves' ophthalmopathy and Graves' hyperthyroidism. Overall study: Peripheral blood was collected at initial diagnosis, before any treatment.

The authors amplified TCR beta CDR3 regions, and they did so from RNA transcripts for repertoire sequencing. Following a first-round RT-PCR that used HTBI primers, a second-round multiplex PCR was carried out. TCRdb reprocessed the multiplex PCR reads with MiXCR, giving one entry per CDR3 protein. This table holds almost 750,000 distinct CDR3 sequences, about 44% found once. This chain uses TRBV7-9 with TRBJ2-5; 9 bases are a match to TRBD1. Source material: peripheral blood. The receptor was isolated from an adult man with Graves' ophthalmopathy. The CDR3 reads CASSFRDRVRETQYF. CDR3 in DNA: TGTGCCAGCAGTTTCCGGGACAGGGTACGCGAGACCCAGTACTTC.